The 19 T cell receptor beta chains presented below share a single source sample, sequenced in a study of blood T cells in healthy people across ages. The use of a sample-barcoded 5' primer and a J-beta primer mix characterized a second PCR of roughly 6 to 11 cycles. TCRdb called the 5' RACE reads again in MiXCR, with one record for every CDR3 protein. In the table there are around 800,000 distinct CDR3 sequences, 35% to 60% of which are singletons. Sample: blood. The receptors here all came from a man older than 75 in good health.

This clonotype was detected a few times. This chain links TRBV7-9 with TRBJ2-4; D is unclear. Deletions cut 5 bases from V and 3 bases from J, with 14 bases between. This CDR3 is 15 amino acids long. CDR1 and CDR2 from the germline V gene are SEHNR and FQNEAQ (reference sequence). The CDR3 coding sequence is TGTGCCAGCAGCCATCGGAGTATCGGCAAAAACATTCAGTACTTC. This translates into CASSHRSIGKNIQYF.

Worth noting for this clonotype: An end of the junction does not agree with germline; a read error may underlie this. The chain links TRBV4-1 to TRBJ1-2, with TRBD1 identical over 7 bases. Germline V gene sequence: CDR1 MGHRA, CDR2 YSYEKL. The CDR3 has 15 amino acids. Here the CDR3 reads CAGSRQATGDYGYTF. The CDR3 nucleotides read TGCGCCGGCAGCCGACAAGCCACAGGGGACTATGGCTACACCTTC.

The chain joins TRBV2 to TRBJ1-4; D is unresolved. V gave up 2 bases and J gave up 0 bases, with 4 bases separating them. The CDR3 runs to 14 residues. Looked up from germline, CDR1 is SNHLY and CDR2 is FYNNEI. CDR3 protein: CASSESATNEKLFF. The CDR3 coding sequence is TGTGCCAGCAGTGAAAGTGCAACTAATGAAAAACTGTTTTTT.

This chain uses TRBV5-4 with TRBJ1-4, with D possibly TRBD1 on 6 matching bases. Trimming stripped 4 bases from V and 8 bases from J, with 15 bases between. This CDR3 region has 14 residues. Germline-derived CDR1 and CDR2 are SGHNT and YYREEE (reference sequence). The DNA of the CDR3 is TGTGCCAGCAGCATGGGGGGCGGGAGCGAAAAACTGTTTTTT. This encodes CASSMGGGSEKLFF.

Points on this clonotype: This could be a read error, since a much larger clone is one nucleotide away. The chain uses TRBV7-2 and TRBJ2-4; TRBD1 matches at 8 bases. Per germline, CDR1 SGHTA and CDR2 FQGNSA. This CDR3 has 16 residues. CDR3 nucleotides: TGTGCCAGCAGCTCACCGGGACAGGTGGCCAAAAACATTCGGTACTTC. This sequence encodes CASSSPGQVAKNIRYF.

The V gene is TRBV11-3, the J gene TRBJ2-7; possible D gene TRBD2, 6 bases. Germline V gene data show CDR1 as SGHNT and CDR2 as YENEEA. There are 15 residues in the CDR3. V was pared by 3 bases and J by 3 bases, with 15 bases between. The CDR3 region has the DNA TGTGCCAGCAGCTTGATGGGCGGGAACTACTACGAGCAGTACTTC. This gives the protein CASSLMGGNYYEQYF.

This clonotype appeared many times. This may be a read error, as it is one base from a much larger clone. The rearrangement links TRBV7-2 to TRBJ2-5; the D gene is possibly TRBD2 (6 bases). CDR1 is SGHTA and CDR2 is FQGNSA in the germline V gene. The V end lost 2 bases, the J end lost 11 bases, and 21 bases lay between the germline ends. This CDR3 is built from 15 residues. This CDR3 reads CASSLSLGGGREQYF. CDR3 DNA sequence: TGTGCCAGCAGCTTATCCTTGGGAGGTGGCCGGGAGCAGTACTTC.

The chain combines TRBV6-5 with TRBJ1-5; D is uncertain. The V gene's germline CDR1 is MNHEY and CDR2 SVGAGI. Trimming took off 0 bases at V and 2 bases at J, with 8 bases between the two ends. This CDR3 contains 15 residues. The CDR3 sequence is CASSYSEYGNQPQHF. The DNA of the CDR3 is TGTGCCAGCAGTTACTCAGAGTACGGCAATCAGCCCCAGCATTTT.

The chain has TRBV27 and TRBJ1-6; a possible D gene is TRBD1 (5 bases). This CDR3 is built from 16 residues. The V gene's germline CDR1 is MNHEY and CDR2 SMNVEV (reference sequence). Trimming stripped 2 bases from V and 7 bases from J, with 15 bases between. This CDR3 reads CASSLAPGPLNSPLHF. In DNA, the CDR3 is TGTGCCAGCAGTTTAGCACCGGGACCGTTAAATTCACCCCTCCACTTT.

This chain joins TRBV20-1 and TRBJ2-5, with 7 bases aligning to TRBD1. The DNA end is a closer match to TRBJ2-7, so the J assignment may be wrong. This CDR3 is 12 amino acids long. Germline CDR1 and CDR2: DFQATT and SNEGSKA (reference sequence). CDR3 residues: CSARTGKGEQYF. The CDR3 nucleotides read TGCAGTGCTAGGACAGGGAAAGGCGAGCAGTACTTC.

The chain has TRBV15 and TRBJ1-1; D is possibly TRBD1 (5 bases). The V and J ends lost 6 bases and 2 bases respectively, with 13 bases between them. Germline V gene lookup returns CDR1 LNHNV and CDR2 YYDKDF (reference sequence). The CDR3 covers 14 residues. CDR3: CATRKTQGNTEAFF. The CDR3 DNA sequence: TGTGCCACCAGGAAAACCCAGGGTAACACTGAAGCTTTCTTT.

The chain recombines TRBV5-6 with TRBJ1-2; D may be TRBD1 (6 bases). From germline, CDR1 is SGHDT and CDR2 YYEEEE. The CDR3 is 17 residues long. V shed 2 bases and J shed 5 bases, with 22 bases lying between them. CDR3 protein: CASSLTGTPTTAYGYTF. Written as DNA, the CDR3 is TGTGCCAGCAGCTTAACCGGGACACCGACCACTGCATATGGCTACACCTTC.

To note about this clonotype: A much larger clone is a single base away; this may be a read error. The J gene is TRBJ2-6, the V gene TRBV5-1; tentative D call: TRBD1 (5 bases). The CDR3 is 13 residues long. Germline V gives CDR1 SGHRS, CDR2 YFSETQ. The DNA for the CDR3 is TGCGCCAGCAGCATCTCTGGGGCCAACGCCCTGACTTTC. Translation: CASSISGANALTF.

This clonotype was observed a few times. This sequence joins TRBV7-9 and TRBJ2-1; D is perhaps TRBD2 (6 bases). Deletions cut 4 bases from V and 5 bases from J, with 18 bases between. The CDR3 totals 16 residues. CDR1 and CDR2 from the germline V gene are SEHNR and FQNEAQ (reference sequence). This chain's CDR3 is CASSSTTRLGDNEQFF. The CDR3 bases are TGTGCCAGCAGCTCCACCACCCGACTAGGAGACAATGAGCAGTTCTTC.

This clonotype was seen more than once but under ten times. The chain recombines TRBV27 with TRBJ2-7, with TRBD2 as a possible D gene (6 bases). With 6 bases removed from V and 0 bases from J, the gap between germline ends came to 15 bases. CDR1 is MNHEY and CDR2 is SMNVEV in the germline V gene (reference sequence). CDR3 length equals 15 residues. The CDR3 is CASSRDFSSSYEQYF. The DNA for the CDR3 is TGTGCCAGCAGCCGGGACTTTTCAAGCTCCTACGAGCAGTACTTC.

This clonotype turned up a few times. V is TRBV5-1 and J is TRBJ1-4; tentative D call: TRBD1 (6 bases). Germline V CDR1 and CDR2: SGHRS, YFSETQ. Trimming shortened V by 1 base and J by 7 bases, and 17 bases separated the two germline ends. The length of the CDR3 is 16 residues. CDR3 amino acids: CASSLYGDIGPEKLFF. As DNA, the CDR3 is TGCGCCAGCAGCTTGTACGGGGACATTGGCCCTGAAAAACTGTTTTTT.

V gene TRBV6-5 combines with J gene TRBJ2-7, with 9 bases matching TRBD1. V was pared by 0 bases and J by 2 bases, with 2 bases of the junction left unmatched. The germline gives CDR1 MNHEY, CDR2 SVGAGI. CDR3 length: 15 residues. The chain's CDR3 is CASSYSDRGAYEQYF. DNA of the CDR3: TGTGCCAGCAGTTACTCGGACAGGGGAGCCTACGAGCAGTACTTC.

This chain connects TRBV7-9 to TRBJ2-3; the match to TRBD2 covers 7 bases. This CDR3 is 16 amino acids long. Germline CDR1 reads SEHNR; CDR2 reads FQNEAQ (reference sequence). Losses at the gene ends were 1 base for V and 3 bases for J; bases not matched to a gene: 7. CDR3 loop: CASSLVGGSGTDTQYF. The CDR3 DNA reads as TGTGCCAGCAGCTTAGTTGGCGGGAGTGGGACAGATACGCAGTATTTT.

Only a few counts were recorded for this clonotype. The chain has TRBV28 and TRBJ2-1; the D is unclear. The CDR3 contains 14 residues. Germline CDR1 MDHEN, CDR2 SYDVKM. V dropped 8 bases and J dropped 6 bases, with 17 bases sitting between them. The CDR3 reads CASSRSYRANEQFF. CDR3 DNA sequence: TGTGCCAGCTCCCGGTCCTACCGTGCCAATGAGCAGTTCTTC.